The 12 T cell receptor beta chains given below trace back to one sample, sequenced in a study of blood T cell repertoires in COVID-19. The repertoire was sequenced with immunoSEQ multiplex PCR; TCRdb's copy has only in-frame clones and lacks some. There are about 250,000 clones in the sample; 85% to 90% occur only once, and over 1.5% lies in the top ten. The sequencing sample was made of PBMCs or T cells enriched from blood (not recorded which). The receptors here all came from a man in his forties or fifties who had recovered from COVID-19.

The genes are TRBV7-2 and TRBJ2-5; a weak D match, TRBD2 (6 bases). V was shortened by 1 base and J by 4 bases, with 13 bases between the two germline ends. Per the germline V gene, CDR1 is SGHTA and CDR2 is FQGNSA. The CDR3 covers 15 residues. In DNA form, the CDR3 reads TGTGCCAGCAGCTTAGATCCGGGGCGGGGAGAGACCCAGTACTTC. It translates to CASSLDPGRGETQYF.

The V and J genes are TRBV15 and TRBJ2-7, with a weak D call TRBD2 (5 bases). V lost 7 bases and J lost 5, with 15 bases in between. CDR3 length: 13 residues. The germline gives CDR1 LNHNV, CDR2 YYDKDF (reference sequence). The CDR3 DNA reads TGTGCCACCACCCAGAGGGTGGCGGACGAGCAGTACTTC. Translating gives CATTQRVADEQYF.

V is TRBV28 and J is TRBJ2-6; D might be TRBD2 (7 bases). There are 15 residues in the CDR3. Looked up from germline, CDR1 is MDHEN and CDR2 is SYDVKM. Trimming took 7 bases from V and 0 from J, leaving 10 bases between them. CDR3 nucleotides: TGTGCCAGCATAGGGGGGGGCTCTGGGGCCAACGTCCTGACTTTC. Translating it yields CASIGGGSGANVLTF.

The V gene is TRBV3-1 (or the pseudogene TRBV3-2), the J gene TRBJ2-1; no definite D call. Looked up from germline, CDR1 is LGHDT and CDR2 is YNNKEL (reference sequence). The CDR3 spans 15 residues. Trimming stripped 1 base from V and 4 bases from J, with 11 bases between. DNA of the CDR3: TGTGCCAGCAGCCAAGGTCCGTCGGAGTACAATGAGCAGTTCTTC. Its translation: CASSQGPSEYNEQFF.

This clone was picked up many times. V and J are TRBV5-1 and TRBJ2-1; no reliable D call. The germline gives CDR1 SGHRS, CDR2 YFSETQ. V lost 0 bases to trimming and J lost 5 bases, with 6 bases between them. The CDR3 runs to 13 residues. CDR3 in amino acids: CASSLVTDNEQFF. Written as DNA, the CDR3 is TGCGCCAGCAGCTTGGTCACAGACAATGAGCAGTTCTTC.

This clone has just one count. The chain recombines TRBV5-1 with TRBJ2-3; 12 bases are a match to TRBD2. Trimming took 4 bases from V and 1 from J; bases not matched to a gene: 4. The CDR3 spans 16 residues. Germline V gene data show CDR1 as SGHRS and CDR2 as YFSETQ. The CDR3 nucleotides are TGCGCCAGCAGCCAGAGACTAGCGGGGGGCACAGATACGCAGTATTTT. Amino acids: CASSQRLAGGTDTQYF.

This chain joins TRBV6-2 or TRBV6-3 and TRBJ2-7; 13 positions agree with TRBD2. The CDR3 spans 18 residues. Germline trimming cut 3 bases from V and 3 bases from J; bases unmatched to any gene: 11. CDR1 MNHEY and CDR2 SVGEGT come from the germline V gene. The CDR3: CASSYVTSGRIGFYEQYF. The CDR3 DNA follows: TGTGCCAGCAGTTATGTGACTAGCGGGAGGATCGGATTCTACGAGCAGTACTTC.

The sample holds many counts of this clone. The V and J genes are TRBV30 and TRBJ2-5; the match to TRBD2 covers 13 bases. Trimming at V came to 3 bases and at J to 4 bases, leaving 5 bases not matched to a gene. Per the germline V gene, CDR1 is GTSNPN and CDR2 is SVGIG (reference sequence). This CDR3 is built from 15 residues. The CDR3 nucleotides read TGTGCCTGGAGCCGACTAGCGGGAGGTCCAGAGACCCAGTACTTC. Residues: CAWSRLAGGPETQYF.

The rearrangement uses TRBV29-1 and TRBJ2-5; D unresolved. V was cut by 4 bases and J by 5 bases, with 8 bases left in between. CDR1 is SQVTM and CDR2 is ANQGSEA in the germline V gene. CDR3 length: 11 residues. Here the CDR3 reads CSVVPRETQYF. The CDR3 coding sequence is TGCAGCGTTGTTCCGCGGGAGACCCAGTACTTC.

CDR3 in amino acids: CASSFSGDYTYEQYF. The CDR3 coding sequence is TGTGCCAGCAGTTTTTCAGGGGACTACACCTACGAGCAGTACTTC. The chain carries TRBV27 and TRBJ2-7; the D gene is possibly TRBD2 (7 bases). The CDR3 has 15 amino acids. The germline gives CDR1 MNHEY, CDR2 SMNVEV (reference sequence). V was clipped by 3 bases and J by 2 bases, with 14 bases between them.

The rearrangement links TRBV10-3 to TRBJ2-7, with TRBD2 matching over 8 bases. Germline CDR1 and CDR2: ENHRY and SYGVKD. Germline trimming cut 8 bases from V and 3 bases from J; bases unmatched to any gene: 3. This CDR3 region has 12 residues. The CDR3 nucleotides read TGTGCCATCGGGACTAGTGGCTACGAGCAGTACTTC. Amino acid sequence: CAIGTSGYEQYF.

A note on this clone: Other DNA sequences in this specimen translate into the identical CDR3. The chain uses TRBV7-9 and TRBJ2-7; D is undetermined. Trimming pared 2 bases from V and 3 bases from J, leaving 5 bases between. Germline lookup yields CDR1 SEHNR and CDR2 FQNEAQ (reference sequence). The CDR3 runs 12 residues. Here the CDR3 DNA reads TGTGCCAGCAGCTTAACGGGCTACGAGCAGTACTTC. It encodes CASSLTGYEQYF.